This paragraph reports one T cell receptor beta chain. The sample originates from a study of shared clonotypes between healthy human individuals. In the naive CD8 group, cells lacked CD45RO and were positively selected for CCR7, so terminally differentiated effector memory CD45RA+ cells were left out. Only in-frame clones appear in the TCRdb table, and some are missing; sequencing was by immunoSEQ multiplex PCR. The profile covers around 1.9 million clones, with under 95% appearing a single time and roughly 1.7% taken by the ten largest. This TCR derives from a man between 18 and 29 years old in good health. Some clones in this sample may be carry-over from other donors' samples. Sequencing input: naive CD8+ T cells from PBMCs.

The CDR3 sequence: CASSLTPTSYEQYF. In DNA form, the CDR3 reads TGTGCCAGCAGTTTGACTCCGACGTCCTACGAGCAGTACTTC. J is TRBJ2-7 and V is TRBV27; no reliable D call. Germline-derived CDR1 and CDR2 are MNHEY and SMNVEV (reference sequence). With 3 bases removed from V and 1 base from J, the gap between germline ends came to 10 bases. The CDR3 runs to 14 residues.